Listed below are T cell receptor beta chains from one sample, sequenced in a study of T cells in Graves' hyperthyroidism and ophthalmopathy. TCRdb used MiXCR to reprocess the multiplex PCR reads, holding one entry per CDR3 protein. Altogether 140,000 or so distinct CDR3 sequences are present, over 20% being singletons, with the ten largest covering roughly 73%. The sequencing sample was made of blood. The source is a woman between 50 and 59 years old with Graves' hyperthyroidism that later progressed to Graves' ophthalmopathy. CDR3s include the opening cysteine and the closing phenylalanine or tryptophan.

TRBV5-1	TRBJ2-5	CASSNPRGLETQYF
TRBV11-2	TRBJ2-3	CASSKRQASGGTDTQYF
TRBV6-4	TRBJ2-1	CATRTSGTNEQFF
TRBV28	TRBJ1-5	CASSLQGAGPLWEPQHF
TRBV11-3	TRBJ2-7	CASSLEVRGGNSYEQYF
TRBV28	TRBJ1-5	CASSLATGVGNQPQHF
TRBV6-5	TRBJ1-5	CASSYSENQPQHF
TRBV28	TRBJ2-7	CASSFDGITYEQYF
TRBV15	TRBJ2-6	CATSMDIVLGGSGANVLTF
TRBV3-1	TRBJ2-3	CASSQDIPGAGADTQYF